The 6 T cell receptor beta chains below were found in one sample sequenced in a study of T cell clones after liver transplantation. Libraries were prepared by immunoSEQ multiplex PCR; TCRdb keeps only in-frame clonotypes and omits some of them. The table lists about 70,000 clones, 75% to 85% of them singletons. Sample: CD4+ T cells from blood, taken 12 months after liver transplant. Receptor source: a human patient who received a liver transplant. The graft donor may have contributed some T cells.

V is TRBV5-1 and J is TRBJ2-3; tentative D call: TRBD2 (6 bases). Germline values: CDR1 SGHRS, CDR2 YFSETQ. V was pared by 3 bases and J by 3 bases, with 14 bases between. This CDR3 has 15 amino acids. Here the CDR3 DNA reads TGCGCCAGCAGCTCGGACTACCCCGGGACAGATACGCAGTATTTT. This codes for CASSSDYPGTDTQYF.

The rearrangement joins TRBV9 to TRBJ1-2; D remains unclear. The CDR3 extends over 16 amino acids. In germline, CDR1 is SGDLS, CDR2 YYNGEE. Trimming removed 0 bases at V and 2 bases at J, with 14 bases between. CDR3 region: CASSVATGRRNYGYTF. CDR3 DNA sequence: TGTGCCAGCAGCGTAGCTACGGGGAGGAGGAACTATGGCTACACCTTC.

V usage is TRBV9 and J usage is TRBJ1-5; D is perhaps TRBD1 (6 bases). The germline gives CDR1 SGDLS, CDR2 YYNGEE. The CDR3 spans 15 residues. Trimming took off 4 bases at V and 0 bases at J, with 11 bases between the two ends. DNA for the CDR3: TGTGCCAGCAGCCTACAGGGCTATAGCAATCAGCCCCAGCATTTT. Translated: CASSLQGYSNQPQHF.

The chain combines TRBV6-1 with TRBJ1-2; 8 bases are shared with TRBD1. V shed 3 bases and J 2 bases; nucleotides not matched to a gene: 5. This CDR3 comprises 15 residues. In germline, CDR1 is MNHNS, CDR2 SASEGT. The CDR3 DNA follows: TGTGCCAGCAGTGAGTGGTACAGGGGGAACTATGGCTACACCTTC. It codes for CASSEWYRGNYGYTF.

This sequence joins TRBV7-2 and TRBJ2-7; D perhaps matches TRBD1 (5 bases). Germline V lookup: CDR1 SGHTA, CDR2 FQGNSA. Trimming removed 4 bases at V and 2 bases at J, with 15 bases between. The CDR3 has 15 amino acids. The CDR3: CASSSSGNEAYEQYF. The CDR3 bases are TGTGCCAGCAGCTCTTCAGGGAACGAGGCCTACGAGCAGTACTTC. The full variable domain, rest sourced from reference TRBV7-2 and TRBJ2-7, is GAGVSQSPSNKVTEKGKDVELRCDPISGHTALYWYRQSLGQGLEFLIYFQGNSAPDKSGLPSDRFSAERTGGSVSTLTIQRTQQEDSAVYLCASSSSGNEAYEQYFGPGTRLTVT.

The chain joins TRBV5-1 to TRBJ2-3; D unclear. In germline, CDR1 is SGHRS, CDR2 YFSETQ. CDR3 size: 14 residues. V was trimmed by 4 bases and J by 4 bases, leaving 13 bases between them. The DNA of the CDR3 is TGCGCCAGCAGCCTAACCCGAGTGGCAGATACGCAGTATTTT. The encoded protein is CASSLTRVADTQYF.